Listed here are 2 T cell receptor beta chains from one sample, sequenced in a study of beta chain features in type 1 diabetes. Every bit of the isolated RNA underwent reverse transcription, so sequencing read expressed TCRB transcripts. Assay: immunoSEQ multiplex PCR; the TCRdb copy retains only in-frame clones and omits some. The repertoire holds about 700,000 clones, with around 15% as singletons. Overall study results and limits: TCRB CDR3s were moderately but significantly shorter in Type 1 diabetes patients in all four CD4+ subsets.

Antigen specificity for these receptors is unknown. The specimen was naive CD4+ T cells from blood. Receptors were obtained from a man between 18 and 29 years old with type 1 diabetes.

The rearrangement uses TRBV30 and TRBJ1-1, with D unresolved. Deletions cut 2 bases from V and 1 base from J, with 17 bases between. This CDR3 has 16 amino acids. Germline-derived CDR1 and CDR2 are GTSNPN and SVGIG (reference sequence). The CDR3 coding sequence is TGTGCCTGGAGTATCCCGGGCCCCAGGAAGAACACTGAAGCTTTCTTT. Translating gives CAWSIPGPRKNTEAFF.

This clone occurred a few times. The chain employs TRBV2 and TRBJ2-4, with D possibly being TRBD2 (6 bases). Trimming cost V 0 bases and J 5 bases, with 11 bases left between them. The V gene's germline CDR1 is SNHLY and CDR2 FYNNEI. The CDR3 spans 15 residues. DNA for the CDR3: TGTGCCAGCAGTGAAGCGGGGGGAACCCAAAACATTCAGTACTTC. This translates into CASSEAGGTQNIQYF.